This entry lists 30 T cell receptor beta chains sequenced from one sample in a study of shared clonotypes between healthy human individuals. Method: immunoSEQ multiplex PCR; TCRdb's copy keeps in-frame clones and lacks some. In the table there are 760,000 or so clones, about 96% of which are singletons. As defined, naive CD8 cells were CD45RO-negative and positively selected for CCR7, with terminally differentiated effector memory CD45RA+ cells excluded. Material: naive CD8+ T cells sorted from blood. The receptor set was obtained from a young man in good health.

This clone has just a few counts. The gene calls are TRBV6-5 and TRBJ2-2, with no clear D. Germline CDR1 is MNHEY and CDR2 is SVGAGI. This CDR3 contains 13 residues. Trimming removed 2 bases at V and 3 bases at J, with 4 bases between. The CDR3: CASSYPYTGELFF. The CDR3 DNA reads TGTGCCAGCAGTTACCCCTACACCGGGGAGCTGTTTTTT.

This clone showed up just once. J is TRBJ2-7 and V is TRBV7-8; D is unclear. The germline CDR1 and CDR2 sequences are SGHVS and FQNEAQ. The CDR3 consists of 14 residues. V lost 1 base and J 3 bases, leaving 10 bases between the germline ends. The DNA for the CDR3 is TGTGCCAGCAGCTTAGGTGGTATCCGCTACGAGCAGTACTTC. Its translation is CASSLGGIRYEQYF.

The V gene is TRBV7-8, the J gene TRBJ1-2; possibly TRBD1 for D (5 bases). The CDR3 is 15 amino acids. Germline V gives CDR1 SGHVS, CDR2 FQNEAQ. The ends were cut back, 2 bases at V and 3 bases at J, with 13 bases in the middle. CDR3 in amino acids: CASSLRPGTDYGYTF. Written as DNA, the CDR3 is TGTGCCAGCAGCTTAAGGCCAGGGACCGACTATGGCTACACCTTC. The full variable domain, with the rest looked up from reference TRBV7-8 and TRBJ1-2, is GAGVSQSPRYKVAKRGQDVALRCDPISGHVSLFWYQQALGQGPEFLTYFQNEAQLDKSGLPSDRFFAERPEGSVSTLKIQRTQQEDSAVYLCASSLRPGTDYGYTFGSGTRLTVV.

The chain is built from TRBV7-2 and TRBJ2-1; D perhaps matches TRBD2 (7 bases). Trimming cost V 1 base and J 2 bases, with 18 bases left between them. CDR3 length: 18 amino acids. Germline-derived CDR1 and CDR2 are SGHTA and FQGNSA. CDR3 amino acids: CASSLGRGGGMPYNEQFF. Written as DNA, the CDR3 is TGTGCCAGCAGCTTAGGCCGGGGAGGGGGGATGCCCTACAATGAGCAGTTCTTC.

The CDR3 reads CASSSLASHDSTDTQYF. Here the CDR3 DNA reads TGTGCCAGCAGCTCGCTAGCTTCCCATGACAGCACAGATACGCAGTATTTT. The chain employs TRBV7-9 and TRBJ2-3; tentative D call: TRBD2 (5 bases). CDR1 SEHNR and CDR2 FQNEAQ come from the germline V gene (reference sequence). V lost 4 bases and J lost 0, with 17 bases in between. This CDR3 comprises 17 residues.

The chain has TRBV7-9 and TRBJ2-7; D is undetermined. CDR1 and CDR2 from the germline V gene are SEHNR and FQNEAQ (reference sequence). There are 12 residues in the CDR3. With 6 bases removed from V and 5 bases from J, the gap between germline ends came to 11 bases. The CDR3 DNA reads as TGTGCCAGCAGTTATAATCTCGACGAGCAGTACTTC. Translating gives CASSYNLDEQYF. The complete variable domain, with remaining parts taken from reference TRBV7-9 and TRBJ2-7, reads DTGVSQNPRHKITKRGQNVTFRCDPISEHNRLYWYRQTLGQGPEFLTYFQNEAQLEKSRLLSDRFSAERPKGSFSTLEIQRTEQGDSAMYLCASSYNLDEQYFGPGTRLTVT.

DNA of the CDR3: TGTGCCAGCAGTTTAGGCGGTCGCCTCCAGCATTTT. It codes for CASSLGGRLQHF. The chain combines TRBV28 with TRBJ1-5; D not certain. The ends were cut back, 2 bases at V and 12 bases at J, with 11 bases in the middle. This CDR3 is built from 12 residues. Germline-derived CDR1 and CDR2 are MDHEN and SYDVKM.

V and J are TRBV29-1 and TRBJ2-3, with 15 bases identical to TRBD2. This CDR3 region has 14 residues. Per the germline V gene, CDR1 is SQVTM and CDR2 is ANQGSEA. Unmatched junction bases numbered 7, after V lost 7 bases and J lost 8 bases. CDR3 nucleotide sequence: TGCAGCGCACCGGGACTAGCGGGAGGCGGTACGCAGTATTTT. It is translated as CSAPGLAGGGTQYF.

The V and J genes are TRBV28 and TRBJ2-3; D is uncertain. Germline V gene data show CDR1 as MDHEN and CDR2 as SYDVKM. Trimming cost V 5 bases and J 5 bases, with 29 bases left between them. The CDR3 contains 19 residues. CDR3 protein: CASSILLLRTPLVGDTQYF. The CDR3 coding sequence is TGTGCCAGCAGTATCCTCCTCCTTAGGACCCCCTTGGTGGGAGATACGCAGTATTTT.

In DNA, the CDR3 is TGTGCCAGCAGCCCTGGACTAGCGGGAGGCGTCCGCACAGATACGCAGTATTTT. It codes for CASSPGLAGGVRTDTQYF. The J gene is TRBJ2-3, the V gene TRBV13, with 14 bases matching TRBD2. Germline V gene data show CDR1 as PRHDT and CDR2 as FYEKMQ (reference sequence). The CDR3 runs to 18 residues. Trimming cost V 5 bases and J 1 base; bases outside gene matches: 8.

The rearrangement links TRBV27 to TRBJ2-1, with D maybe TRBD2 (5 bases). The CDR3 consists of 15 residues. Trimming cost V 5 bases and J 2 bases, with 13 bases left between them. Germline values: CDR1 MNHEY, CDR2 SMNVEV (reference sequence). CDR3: CASSPRGTAYNEQFF. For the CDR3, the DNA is TGTGCCAGCAGTCCCCGGGGTACCGCCTACAATGAGCAGTTCTTC.

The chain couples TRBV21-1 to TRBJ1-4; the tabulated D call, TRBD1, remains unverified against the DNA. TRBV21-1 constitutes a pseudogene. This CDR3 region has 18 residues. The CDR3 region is CASSSEDRDRDRRGKLFF. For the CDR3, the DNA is TGTGCCAGCAGCTCCGAGGACCGGGACAGGGACCGTCGGGGAAAACTGTTTTTT.

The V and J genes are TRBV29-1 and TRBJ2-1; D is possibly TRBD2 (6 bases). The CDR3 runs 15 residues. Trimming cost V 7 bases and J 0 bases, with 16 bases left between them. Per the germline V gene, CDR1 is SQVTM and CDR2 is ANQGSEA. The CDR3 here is CSGLATTSSYNEQFF. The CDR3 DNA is TGCAGCGGGCTAGCGACGACGAGCTCCTACAATGAGCAGTTCTTC.

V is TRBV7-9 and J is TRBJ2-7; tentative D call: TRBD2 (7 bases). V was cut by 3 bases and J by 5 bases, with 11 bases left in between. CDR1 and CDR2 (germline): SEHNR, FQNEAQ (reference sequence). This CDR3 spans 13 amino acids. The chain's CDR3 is CASSLGGLHEQYF. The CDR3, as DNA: TGTGCCAGCAGCTTGGGGGGGCTCCACGAGCAGTACTTC.

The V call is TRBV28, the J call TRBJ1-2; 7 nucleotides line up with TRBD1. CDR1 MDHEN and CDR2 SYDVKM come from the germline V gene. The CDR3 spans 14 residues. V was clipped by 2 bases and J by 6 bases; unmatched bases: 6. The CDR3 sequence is CASSLPGGSDGYTF. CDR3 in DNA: TGTGCCAGCAGTTTACCAGGGGGTAGCGATGGCTACACCTTC.

CDR3 coding DNA: TGTGCCATCAGTGAGCCCCGGGAGGCTAACACCGGGGAGCTGTTTTTT. This sequence encodes CAISEPREANTGELFF. The genes are TRBV10-3 and TRBJ2-2, with 7 bases fitting TRBD2. Germline V gene data show CDR1 as ENHRY and CDR2 as SYGVKD. V trimming: 2 bases; J trimming: 2 bases; junction bases outside the gene matches: 5. The CDR3 runs to 16 residues.

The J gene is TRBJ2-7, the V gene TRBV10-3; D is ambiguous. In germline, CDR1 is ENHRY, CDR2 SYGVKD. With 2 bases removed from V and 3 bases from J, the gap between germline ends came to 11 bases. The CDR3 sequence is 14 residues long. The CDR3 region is CAISEDRSDYEQYF. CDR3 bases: TGTGCCATCAGTGAGGACCGTTCAGACTACGAGCAGTACTTC.

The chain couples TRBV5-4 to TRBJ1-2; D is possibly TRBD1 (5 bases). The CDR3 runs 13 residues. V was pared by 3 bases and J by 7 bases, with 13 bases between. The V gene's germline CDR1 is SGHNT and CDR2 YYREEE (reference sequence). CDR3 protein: CASSWGVGRGYTF. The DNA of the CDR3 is TGTGCCAGCAGCTGGGGCGTAGGCCGTGGCTACACCTTC.

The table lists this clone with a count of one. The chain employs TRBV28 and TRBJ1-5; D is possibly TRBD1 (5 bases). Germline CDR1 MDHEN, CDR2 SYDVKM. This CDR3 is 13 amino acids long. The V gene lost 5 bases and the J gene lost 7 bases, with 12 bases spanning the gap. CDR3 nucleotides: TGTGCCAGCAGTCCTCCTGGGGCCCAGCCCCAGCATTTT. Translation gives CASSPPGAQPQHF.

The CDR3 region is CASSLKGPAYEQYF. The CDR3 DNA is TGTGCCAGCAGCCTAAAAGGACCCGCCTACGAGCAGTACTTC. The chain links TRBV7-8 to TRBJ2-7, with no clear D. The CDR3 loop spans 14 amino acids. Trimming removed 5 bases at V and 2 bases at J, with 13 bases between. From germline, CDR1 is SGHVS and CDR2 FQNEAQ.

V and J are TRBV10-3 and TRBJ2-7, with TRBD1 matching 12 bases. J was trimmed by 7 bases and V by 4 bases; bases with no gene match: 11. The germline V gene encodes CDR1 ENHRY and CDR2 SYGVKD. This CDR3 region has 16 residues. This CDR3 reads CAISAPVGQGAREQYF. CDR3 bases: TGTGCCATCAGTGCCCCAGTGGGACAGGGGGCCAGGGAGCAGTACTTC.

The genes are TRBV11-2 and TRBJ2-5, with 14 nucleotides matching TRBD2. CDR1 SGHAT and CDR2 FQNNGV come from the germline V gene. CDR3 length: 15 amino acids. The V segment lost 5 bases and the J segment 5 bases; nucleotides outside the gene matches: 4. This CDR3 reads CASSQGTSGSETQYF. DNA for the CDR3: TGTGCCAGCAGCCAGGGGACTAGCGGGAGTGAGACCCAGTACTTC.

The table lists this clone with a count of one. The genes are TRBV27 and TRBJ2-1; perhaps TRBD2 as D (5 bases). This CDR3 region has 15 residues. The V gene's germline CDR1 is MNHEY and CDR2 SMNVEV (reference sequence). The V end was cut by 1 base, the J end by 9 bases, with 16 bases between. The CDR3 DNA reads TGTGCCAGCAGTTTATATGGGCTGACTACCGGTGAGCAGTTCTTC. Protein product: CASSLYGLTTGEQFF.

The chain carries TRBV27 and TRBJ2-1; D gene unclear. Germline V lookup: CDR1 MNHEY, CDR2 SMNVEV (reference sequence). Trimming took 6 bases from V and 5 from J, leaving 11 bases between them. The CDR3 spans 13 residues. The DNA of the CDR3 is TGTGCCAGCAGCCTCTCCCACAACAATGAGCAGTTCTTC. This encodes CASSLSHNNEQFF.

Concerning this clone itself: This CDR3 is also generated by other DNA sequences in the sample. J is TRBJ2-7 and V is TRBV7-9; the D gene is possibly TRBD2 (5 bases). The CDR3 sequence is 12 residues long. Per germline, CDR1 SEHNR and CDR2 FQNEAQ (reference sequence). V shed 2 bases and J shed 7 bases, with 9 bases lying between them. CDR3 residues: CASSLTRDEQYF. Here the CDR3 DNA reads TGTGCCAGCAGCTTAACGAGGGATGAGCAGTACTTC.

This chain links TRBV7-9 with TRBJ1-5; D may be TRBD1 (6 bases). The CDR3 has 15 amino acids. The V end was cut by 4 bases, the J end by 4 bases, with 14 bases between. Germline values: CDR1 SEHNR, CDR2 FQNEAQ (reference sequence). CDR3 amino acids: CASSSNRERNQPQHF. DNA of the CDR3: TGTGCCAGCAGCTCCAACAGGGAAAGAAATCAGCCCCAGCATTTT.

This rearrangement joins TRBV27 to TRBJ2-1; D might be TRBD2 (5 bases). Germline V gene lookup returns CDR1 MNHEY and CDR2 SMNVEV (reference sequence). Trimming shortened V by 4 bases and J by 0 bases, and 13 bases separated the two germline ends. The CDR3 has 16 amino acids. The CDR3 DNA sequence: TGTGCCAGCAGTTCGGACTCTTCAAGCTCCTACAATGAGCAGTTCTTC. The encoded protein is CASSSDSSSSYNEQFF.

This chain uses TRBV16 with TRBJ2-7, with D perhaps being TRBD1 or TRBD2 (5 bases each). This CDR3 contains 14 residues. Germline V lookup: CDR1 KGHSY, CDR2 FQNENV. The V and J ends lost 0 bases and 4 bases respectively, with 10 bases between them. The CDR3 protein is CASSQSAGGYEQYF. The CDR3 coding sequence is TGTGCCAGCAGCCAATCCGCTGGGGGTTACGAGCAGTACTTC.

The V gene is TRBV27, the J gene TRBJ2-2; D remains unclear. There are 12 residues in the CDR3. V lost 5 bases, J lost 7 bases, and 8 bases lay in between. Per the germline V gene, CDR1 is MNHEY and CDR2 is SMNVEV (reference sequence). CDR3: CASSITGGELFF. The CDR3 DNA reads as TGTGCCAGCAGTATAACGGGCGGGGAGCTGTTTTTT.

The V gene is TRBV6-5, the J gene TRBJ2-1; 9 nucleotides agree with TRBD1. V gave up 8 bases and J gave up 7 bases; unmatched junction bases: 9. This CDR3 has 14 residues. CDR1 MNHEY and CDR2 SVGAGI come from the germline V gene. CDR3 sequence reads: CASRWTGEKNEQFF. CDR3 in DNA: TGTGCCAGCCGATGGACAGGGGAGAAAAATGAGCAGTTCTTC.